This TCR beta chain emerged from a study of cytomegalovirus exposure and HLA in healthy donors. Findings and limits, study-wide: Earlier results showed most TCR beta V segments being productive about 90% or about 30% of the time. Researchers catalogued approximately 170 TCR beta chains as cytomegalovirus-associated. Researchers reported in a later analysis that a missense DCLRE1C variant was tied to TCR beta V- and J-gene trimming. Among the sequence variants, a highly shared cluster was likely an artifact of sequencing.

The PCR was carried out with 60 Vbeta primers and 13 Jbeta primers. Clones were read by immunoSEQ multiplex PCR, and TCRdb kept only the in-frame ones, dropping some. The table shows roughly 200,000 clones, with around three quarters occurring only once. CDR3 length equals 15 residues. The V and J ends lost 2 bases and 1 base, in that order; junction bases with no gene match: 3. As to this clone: No antigen is known for it.

This receptor was obtained from a man aged 25-45 years in good health and CMV-seronegative. The sample consisted of PBMCs. The chain is built from TRBV5-3 and TRBJ1-5; the match to TRBD1 covers 7 bases. TRBV5-3 is recorded as an ORF, its role being uncertain. The CDR3 is CARSFIRGSNQPQHF. The CDR3 nucleotides are TGTGCCAGAAGCTTTATCAGGGGGAGCAATCAGCCCCAGCATTTT.